This T cell receptor (beta chain) was recovered during a study of T cell repertoires in cytomegalovirus infection. On the study more broadly: Public TCR beta signatures were indicative of both CMV infection and a matching HLA type.

Findings of the study overall: The ex vivo response showed dominance by HLA-C-restricted CMV-specific TCR beta clonotypes. Based on cumulative public TCR beta family frequency, carriers of CMV plus the relevant HLA were identified.

The table lists this clonotype with many counts. Its target is unknown. This CDR3 contains 15 residues. The V gene lost 5 bases and the J gene lost 4 bases, with 16 bases spanning the gap. The V gene's germline CDR1 is MDHEN and CDR2 SYDVKM. A single record per CDR3 protein comes from TCRdb applying MiXCR to the reads. Of 80,000 to 130,000 distinct CDR3 sequences in the sample, roughly a quarter were seen once. The V gene is TRBV28, the J gene TRBJ2-3, with D perhaps matching TRBD2 (6 bases). This TCR derives from a human donor in good health (CMV status not recorded). Some clones in this sample may be carry-over from other donors' samples. Sample: CD8+ T cells from PBMCs. The CDR3 DNA sequence: TGTGCCAGCAGTATCCTCGCGGGGTTCCCAGATACGCAGTATTTT. It translates to CASSILAGFPDTQYF.